This passage covers 18 T cell receptor beta chains from one sample sequenced in a study of blood T cell repertoires in COVID-19. Measured with immunoSEQ multiplex PCR; TCRdb has only the in-frame clones, and not every one. Of fewer than 95,000 clones detected, 89% appear once; the ten largest clones hold 8.5% to 10%. Sequenced material: peripheral blood. These receptors were taken from a man aged 50-59 years with acute or convalescent COVID-19.

This clone has more than one count but fewer than ten. This chain joins TRBV24-1 and TRBJ2-3; 12 bases agree with TRBD2. Trimming removed 4 bases from V and 2 bases from J; junction bases left unmatched: 3. The CDR3 totals 16 residues. CDR1 is KGHDR, CDR2 SFDVKD, per germline. CDR3 coding DNA: TGTGCCACCAGTGAAACTAGCGGGGGGTTCACAGATACGCAGTATTTT. Protein: CATSETSGGFTDTQYF.

V usage is TRBV11-3 and J usage is TRBJ2-7, with 10 bases lining up with TRBD1. Germline V lookup: CDR1 SGHNT, CDR2 YENEEA. The CDR3 consists of 16 residues. After removal of 5 bases from V and 3 bases from J, the junction contained 10 bases not matched to a gene. The CDR3 DNA follows: TGTGCCAGCAGCCAAGGGGGGACAGGGGCTGGCTACGAGCAGTACTTC. It yields the protein CASSQGGTGAGYEQYF.

The chain combines TRBV6-1 with TRBJ2-2, with D uncertain. CDR1 MNHNS and CDR2 SASEGT come from the germline V gene. Trimming cost V 1 base and J 4 bases, with 10 bases left between them. The CDR3 runs to 15 residues. Here the CDR3 reads CASSEDRHGTGELFF. CDR3 DNA sequence: TGTGCCAGCAGTGAAGACCGTCACGGCACCGGGGAGCTGTTTTTT.

This clone was detected only once. The CDR3 spells CAINDRGIAEAFF. The CDR3 DNA sequence: TGTGCCATCAACGACAGGGGAATCGCTGAAGCTTTCTTT. The genes are TRBV10-3 and TRBJ1-1, with TRBD1 matching over 8 bases. The CDR3 has 13 amino acids. Trimming cost V 7 bases and J 6 bases; bases outside gene matches: 7. CDR1 is ENHRY, CDR2 SYGVKD, per germline.

The CDR3 sequence is CASTYLSGGRKGEQYF. DNA of the CDR3: TGTGCCAGCACCTACCTTAGCGGGGGCCGGAAGGGCGAGCAGTACTTC. The gene calls are TRBV27 and TRBJ2-7; 9 nucleotides line up with TRBD2. Per germline, CDR1 MNHEY and CDR2 SMNVEV (reference sequence). J gave up 6 bases and V 7 bases, and 16 bases lay outside the gene matches. This CDR3 has 16 residues.

V usage is TRBV13 and J usage is TRBJ1-4, with 11 nucleotides matching TRBD1. This CDR3 has 16 amino acids. Germline trimming cut 3 bases from V and 4 bases from J; bases unmatched to any gene: 4. Germline V gene sequence: CDR1 PRHDT, CDR2 FYEKMQ (reference sequence). The CDR3 DNA follows: TGTGCCAGCAGCTTCCGGACAGGGGGCGGTAATGAAAAACTGTTTTTT. Residues: CASSFRTGGGNEKLFF.

The rearrangement uses TRBV4-1 and TRBJ2-1, with 12 nucleotides matching TRBD2. The CDR3 is 16 amino acids. V lost 5 bases and J lost 4; bases outside the gene matches: 6. In germline, CDR1 is MGHRA, CDR2 YSYEKL. CDR3 nucleotide sequence: TGCGCCAGCAGCTTCGGGACTAGCGGGTATTACAATGAGCAGTTCTTC. Its translation: CASSFGTSGYYNEQFF.

The V and J genes are TRBV7-3 and TRBJ1-1; TRBD1 aligns across 7 bases. V shed 3 bases, J shed 1 base, and the junction held 5 bases outside the gene matches. In germline, CDR1 is SGHTA, CDR2 FQGTGA. This CDR3 comprises 15 residues. The CDR3 nucleotides read TGTGCCAGCAGCTTCCGACAGGGAGGGAACACTGAAGCTTTCTTT. It specifies CASSFRQGGNTEAFF. The variable domain in full, with the rest retrieved from reference TRBV7-3 and TRBJ1-1, is GAGVSQTPSNKVTEKGKYVELRCDPISGHTALYWYRQSLGQGPEFLIYFQGTGAADDSGLPNDRFFAVRPEGSVSTLKIQRTERGDSAVYLCASSFRQGGNTEAFFGQGTRLTVV.

V is TRBV18 and J is TRBJ2-1, with TRBD2 matching over 8 bases. CDR3 length equals 16 residues. Germline V gene lookup returns CDR1 KGHSH and CDR2 LQKENI. Trimming at V came to 3 bases and at J to 0 bases, leaving 4 bases not matched to a gene. The CDR3 bases are TGTGCCAGCTCACCTTCTAGCGGGCTCTCCTACAATGAGCAGTTCTTC. This encodes CASSPSSGLSYNEQFF.

CDR3 DNA sequence: TGCGCCAGCAGCTTGTATCTCGCCGGGGAGCTGTTTTTT. Translation gives CASSLYLAGELFF. The rearrangement joins TRBV5-1 to TRBJ2-2; D gene unclear. The CDR3 runs to 13 residues. V lost 1 base and J lost 6, with 7 bases in between. CDR1 is SGHRS and CDR2 is YFSETQ in the germline V gene. The variable domain in full, with the rest retrieved from reference TRBV5-1 and TRBJ2-2, is KAGVTQTPRYLIKTRGQQVTLSCSPISGHRSVSWYQQTPGQGLQFLFEYFSETQRNKGNFPGRFSGRQFSNSRSEMNVSTLELGDSALYLCASSLYLAGELFFGEGSRLTVL.

The chain employs TRBV7-8 and TRBJ2-3; TRBD2 might be the D (5 bases). The germline V gene has CDR1 SGHVS and CDR2 FQNEAQ. V lost 1 base and J lost 2, with 7 bases in between. The CDR3 runs to 14 residues. The CDR3 DNA sequence: TGTGCCAGCAGCTTAGGGACTTCCACAGATACGCAGTATTTT. It specifies CASSLGTSTDTQYF.

The chain is built from TRBV2 and TRBJ1-2; 7 nucleotides agree with TRBD1. V lost 3 bases to trimming and J lost 8 bases; unmatched junction nucleotides: 12. This CDR3 region has 15 residues. Per the germline V gene, CDR1 is SNHLY and CDR2 is FYNNEI. The CDR3 loop is CASSERTGRDGGYTF. The CDR3 DNA sequence: TGTGCCAGCAGTGAGCGGACAGGACGAGACGGGGGCTACACCTTC.

This chain joins TRBV25-1 and TRBJ1-2; D unresolved. V was cut by 2 bases and J by 6 bases, with 10 bases left in between. The CDR3 has 13 residues. Looked up from germline, CDR1 is MGHDK and CDR2 is SYGVNS. In DNA form, the CDR3 reads TGTGCCAGCAGTGAAGTCGGGTTTCATGGCTACACCTTC. Its translation: CASSEVGFHGYTF.

This chain connects TRBV6-5 to TRBJ2-7, with 7 nucleotides matching TRBD1. V was clipped by 4 bases and J by 0 bases; unmatched bases: 6. In germline, CDR1 is MNHEY, CDR2 SVGAGI. The CDR3 runs to 15 residues. In nucleotides, the CDR3 is TGTGCCAGCAGTTCGGGACAGTCTCACTCCTACGAGCAGTACTTC. It specifies CASSSGQSHSYEQYF.

This chain joins TRBV7-2 and TRBJ2-6; D remains unclear. Looked up from germline, CDR1 is SGHTA and CDR2 is FQGNSA. V gave up 8 bases and J gave up 4 bases, with 15 bases separating them. The CDR3 consists of 15 residues. DNA for the CDR3: TGTGCCAGCGCCCGAGCAGGTGGGGGGGCCAACGTCCTGACTTTC. It encodes CASARAGGGANVLTF. Variable domain in full (rest from reference TRBV7-2 and TRBJ2-6): GAGVSQSPSNKVTEKGKDVELRCDPISGHTALYWYRQSLGQGLEFLIYFQGNSAPDKSGLPSDRFSAERTGGSVSTLTIQRTQQEDSAVYLCASARAGGGANVLTFGAGSRLTVL.

This chain links TRBV30 with TRBJ2-6; D call uncertain. Looked up from germline, CDR1 is GTSNPN and CDR2 is SVGIG (reference sequence). This CDR3 is 15 amino acids long. Trimming took off 0 bases at V and 2 bases at J, with 8 bases between the two ends. In DNA form, the CDR3 reads TGTGCCTGGAGTGTACTGTTCCCTGGGGCCAACGTCCTGACTTTC. Its translation is CAWSVLFPGANVLTF.

V gene TRBV2 combines with J gene TRBJ1-3, with D possibly TRBD1 on 5 matching bases. Looked up from germline, CDR1 is SNHLY and CDR2 is FYNNEI. The CDR3 sequence is 17 residues long. V lost 1 base and J 4 bases, leaving 17 bases between the germline ends. The CDR3 DNA reads as TGTGCCAGCAGTGAAGGGGCAGGGAGGATTCAAGGAAACACCATATATTTT. Its translation is CASSEGAGRIQGNTIYF.

The chain links TRBV3-1 (or the pseudogene TRBV3-2) to TRBJ2-3, with 7 bases lining up with TRBD2. CDR1 is LGHDT, CDR2 YNNKEL, per germline (reference sequence). Losses at the gene ends were 4 bases for V and 4 bases for J; bases not matched to a gene: 2. The CDR3 runs 13 residues. The CDR3 sequence is CASSLGLADTQYF. The CDR3 DNA is TGTGCCAGCAGCCTCGGACTAGCAGATACGCAGTATTTT.